This T cell receptor beta chain appears in the sequencing data of a study of T cells in Graves' hyperthyroidism and ophthalmopathy. Amplified TCR beta CDR3 regions came from RNA transcripts. First-round RT-PCR with HTBI primers amplified the TCR CDR3 region. TCRdb redid the calling of the multiplex PCR reads with MiXCR, one entry per CDR3 protein. The repertoire includes hundreds of thousands of distinct CDR3 sequences, approximately 14% of them detected once, and over 12% sits in the top ten. CDR3 size: 13 residues. CDR1 is DFQATT, CDR2 SNEGSKA, per germline (reference sequence). The V gene lost 0 bases and the J gene lost 3 bases, with 8 bases spanning the gap. Graves' hyperthyroidism is called stable when ophthalmopathy does not progress within 18 months.

Sequencing was carried out using blood. This sequence was found in a woman between 18 and 29 years old with Graves' hyperthyroidism. J is TRBJ1-2 and V is TRBV20-1; a possible D gene is TRBD1 (5 bases). The CDR3 protein is CSAREMGDYGYTF. CDR3 in DNA: TGCAGTGCTAGAGAGATGGGGGACTATGGCTACACCTTC.